Reported below is one T cell receptor beta chain. Its matching antigen is unknown. The data stem from a study of cytomegalovirus exposure and HLA in healthy donors. General study findings and limits: When the data were analyzed later, several of the most significant clusters appeared to be linked to common viral pathogens. For most TCR beta V segments, an earlier analysis put the productive rate at about 90% or about 30% of the time.

PCR primers comprised 60 Vbeta and 13 Jbeta primers. Profiled with immunoSEQ multiplex PCR; TCRdb holds only in-frame clones, not every one. The data show about 140,000 clones, approximately 84% seen once. This CDR3 is built from 18 residues. V gave up 3 bases and J gave up 1 base; unmatched junction bases: 13. Germline CDR1 reads KGHSH; CDR2 reads LQKENI. This rearrangement joins TRBV18 to TRBJ2-3, with 7 nucleotides matching TRBD1. This clonotype originated in a man aged 25 to 40 in good health and CMV-seropositive. The sequenced sample consisted of PBMCs. CDR3 nucleotide sequence: TGTGCCAGCTCACCGACGGGACAGCCTAGGGGCCGCACAGATACGCAGTATTTT. Protein product: CASSPTGQPRGRTDTQYF.